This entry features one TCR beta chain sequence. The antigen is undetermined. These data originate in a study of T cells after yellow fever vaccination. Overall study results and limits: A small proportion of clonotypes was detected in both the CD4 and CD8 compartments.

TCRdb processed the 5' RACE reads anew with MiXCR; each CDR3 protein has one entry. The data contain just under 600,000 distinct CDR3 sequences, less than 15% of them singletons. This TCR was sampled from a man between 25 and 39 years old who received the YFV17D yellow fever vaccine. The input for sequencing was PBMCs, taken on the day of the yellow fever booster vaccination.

The CDR3: CASSVGTSAYNEQFF. CDR3 DNA sequence: TGTGCCAGCAGCGTCGGGACTAGCGCCTACAATGAGCAGTTCTTC. The chain combines TRBV9 with TRBJ2-1, with 10 nucleotides matching TRBD2. CDR3 size: 15 residues. The J segment lost 2 bases and the V segment lost 2 bases, leaving 1 base of the junction unmatched. Germline V gives CDR1 SGDLS, CDR2 YYNGEE. The full variable domain, rest sourced from reference TRBV9 and TRBJ2-1, is DSGVTQTPKHLITATGQRVTLRCSPRSGDLSVYWYQQSLDQGLQFLIQYYNGEERAKGNILERFSAQQFPDLHSELNLSSLELGDSALYFCASSVGTSAYNEQFFGPGTRLTVL.